The 17 T cell receptor beta chains below were found in one sample sequenced in a study of blood T cell repertoires in COVID-19 (dated by TCRdb to about 2020). The receptor library was made with the immunoSEQ multiplex PCR assay. TCRdb carries this immuneACCESS record with in-frame sequences only. Its versions omit some clonotypes, under half of them owing to an unresolved V gene in the studies checked, with the rest unexplained. The sample profile shows 200,000 to 250,000 clones; about 85% of them were found once. 2.5% to 3% of the sample rests with the top ten. Material for sequencing was PBMCs or T cells enriched from blood (not recorded which). The receptors here all came from a woman aged 25-40 years who had recovered from COVID-19.

This rearrangement joins TRBV9 to TRBJ2-5; D may be TRBD1 (6 bases). Per the germline V gene, CDR1 is SGDLS and CDR2 is YYNGEE. This CDR3 is 14 amino acids long. Trimming cost V 3 bases and J 5 bases, with 14 bases left between them. The CDR3 here is CASSDQQGRETQYF. The CDR3 nucleotides are TGTGCCAGCAGCGACCAACAGGGACGGGAGACCCAGTACTTC.

The chain couples TRBV14 to TRBJ2-7; TRBD1 aligns across 9 bases. The junction had 9 bases not matched to a gene; V was cut back by 1 base and J by 2 bases. From germline, CDR1 is SGHDN and CDR2 FVKESK. CDR3 size: 17 residues. In nucleotides, the CDR3 is TGTGCCAGCAGCCAAGCGCCGATCGGGACAGGGACCTACGAGCAGTACTTC. This sequence encodes CASSQAPIGTGTYEQYF.

This chain connects TRBV2 to TRBJ2-1; D possibly corresponds to TRBD1 (5 bases). V lost 7 bases and J 9 bases, leaving 10 bases between the germline ends. Germline CDR1 SNHLY, CDR2 FYNNEI. The CDR3 extends over 11 amino acids. The CDR3 spells CASILGAEQFF. CDR3 nucleotides: TGTGCCAGCATTTTAGGGGCTGAGCAGTTCTTC.

The chain has TRBV24-1 and TRBJ2-3, with TRBD1 as a possible D gene (5 bases). CDR3 size: 14 residues. In germline, CDR1 is KGHDR, CDR2 SFDVKD. V dropped 4 bases and J dropped 3 bases, with 10 bases sitting between them. This CDR3 reads CATSDRVGTDTQYF. The CDR3, as DNA: TGTGCCACCAGTGACAGGGTCGGGACAGATACGCAGTATTTT.

The genes are TRBV7-6 and TRBJ2-5; TRBD1 matches 11 bases. Germline V gives CDR1 SGHVS, CDR2 FNYEAQ. The CDR3 contains 18 residues. J was trimmed by 0 bases and V by 5 bases; bases with no gene match: 11. The CDR3 sequence is CASSLRTGGKGYQETQYF. The DNA of the CDR3 is TGTGCCAGCAGCCTTAGGACAGGGGGCAAGGGGTACCAAGAGACCCAGTACTTC.

This chain uses TRBV6-5 with TRBJ1-1; 7 bases are a match to TRBD1. CDR1 and CDR2 from the germline V gene are MNHEY and SVGAGI. The CDR3 is made up of 14 amino acids. V dropped 2 bases and J dropped 3; count of bases not matched to a gene: 3. The CDR3 DNA sequence: TGTGCCAGCAGTTACGAGGGGGCGCACACTGAAGCTTTCTTT. It encodes CASSYEGAHTEAFF.

The chain uses TRBV2 and TRBJ2-1; 14 nucleotides agree with TRBD2. The junction had 9 bases not matched to a gene; V was cut back by 1 base and J by 7 bases. Per germline, CDR1 SNHLY and CDR2 FYNNEI. The CDR3 sequence is 18 residues long. The CDR3 nucleotides read TGTGCCAGCAGTGAAGGACTAGCGGGGGGGCTATTGGAGAATGAGCAGTTCTTC. Its protein is CASSEGLAGGLLENEQFF.

The V call is TRBV19, the J call TRBJ1-6; unclear D gene. There are 12 residues in the CDR3. The V end lost 9 bases, the J end lost 5 bases, and 8 bases lay between the germline ends. Germline values: CDR1 LNHDA, CDR2 SQIVND (reference sequence). CDR3: CASGENNSPLHF. CDR3 bases: TGTGCCAGCGGGGAAAATAATTCACCCCTCCACTTT.

The J gene is TRBJ1-2, the V gene TRBV5-6, with D possibly being TRBD1 (6 bases). Germline V gene lookup returns CDR1 SGHDT and CDR2 YYEEEE. CDR3 length: 13 residues. V was trimmed by 3 bases and J by 8 bases, leaving 14 bases between them. The CDR3 protein is CASSSGGPGGYTF. In DNA form, the CDR3 reads TGTGCCAGCAGCTCGGGGGGGCCGGGAGGCTACACCTTC.

The rearrangement joins TRBV18 to TRBJ1-3, with a possible D match to TRBD1 (5 bases). CDR3 size: 18 residues. Germline V gene sequence: CDR1 KGHSH, CDR2 LQKENI. Trimming stripped 0 bases from V and 2 bases from J, with 17 bases between. The CDR3 here is CASSPPFLTEYAGNTIYF. CDR3 DNA sequence: TGTGCCAGCTCACCACCTTTTTTGACAGAATATGCTGGAAACACCATATATTTT.

This chain joins TRBV5-6 and TRBJ2-1, with D unclear. Germline V CDR1 and CDR2: SGHDT, YYEEEE. This CDR3 is 15 amino acids long. V was shortened by 0 bases and J by 7 bases, with 14 bases between the two germline ends. This CDR3 reads CASSLVILVGNEQFF. CDR3 DNA: TGTGCCAGCAGCTTGGTAATTCTAGTTGGGAATGAGCAGTTCTTC.

This clone was observed many times. The chain employs TRBV15 and TRBJ2-2, with TRBD1 matching 7 bases. With V trimmed by 0 bases and J by 3 bases, 7 bases remained unmatched. The germline CDR1 and CDR2 sequences are LNHNV and YYDKDF (reference sequence). This CDR3 has 17 residues. CDR3 bases: TGTGCCACCAGCAGAGATCTCGGGGACAGAGACACCGGGGAGCTGTTTTTT. Translated, it gives CATSRDLGDRDTGELFF.

The rearrangement links TRBV4-3 to TRBJ1-5, with D hard to call. The V gene's germline CDR1 is LGHNA and CDR2 YSLEER. The V end was cut by 0 bases, the J end by 7 bases, with 7 bases between. This CDR3 has 13 residues. The CDR3 coding sequence is TGCGCCAGCAGCCAAGATCAGAGGCAGCCCCAGCATTTT. It codes for CASSQDQRQPQHF.

The genes are TRBV4-1 and TRBJ1-3; D call uncertain. Trimming took 1 base from V and 0 from J, leaving 7 bases between them. In germline, CDR1 is MGHRA, CDR2 YSYEKL. The CDR3 sequence is 15 residues long. The CDR3 DNA is TGCGCCAGCAGCCAAGCCTTATACTCTGGAAACACCATATATTTT. It codes for CASSQALYSGNTIYF.

This clone was detected only a few times. This rearrangement joins TRBV28 to TRBJ1-5, with TRBD1 as a possible D gene (6 bases). This CDR3 is 14 amino acids long. Germline V lookup: CDR1 MDHEN, CDR2 SYDVKM. V lost 3 bases to trimming and J lost 3 bases, with 9 bases between them. The CDR3, as DNA: TGTGCCAGCAGTTTTGACAGGTTCAATCAGCCCCAGCATTTT. Translated: CASSFDRFNQPQHF.

CDR3 nucleotides: TGTGCCAGCAGCCCTCGGGACACCCCCACCGGGGAGCTGTTTTTT. Translation gives CASSPRDTPTGELFF. J is TRBJ2-2 and V is TRBV9; D may be TRBD1 (6 bases). Germline V gene sequence: CDR1 SGDLS, CDR2 YYNGEE. The CDR3 runs 15 residues. The V end was cut by 4 bases, the J end by 4 bases, with 14 bases between.

The genes are TRBV5-4 and TRBJ2-7; D is possibly TRBD1 (5 bases). This CDR3 comprises 15 residues. V was shortened by 2 bases and J by 3 bases, with 15 bases between the two germline ends. Germline V lookup: CDR1 SGHNT, CDR2 YYREEE (reference sequence). The CDR3 sequence is CASSLEDTSYYEQYF. The CDR3 DNA is TGTGCCAGCAGCTTAGAGGACACATCTTACTACGAGCAGTACTTC.